This T cell receptor beta chain derives from a study of blood T cells in healthy people across ages (dated by TCRdb to 2013 to 2016). Some background on the complete study: In model experiments, template switching captured roughly one uniquely barcoded TCR beta cDNA molecule for every two T cells. The study analyzed two additional independent replicas of 1 million unique cDNA reads from the same blood draw for two donors, one aged 18 to 30 and one aged 80 or older. The study measured age-related changes in TCR beta repertoire diversity using deep sequencing normalized with unique cDNA molecular identifiers. The donors were split into four age groups: young (average around 15 years), middle-aged (roughly 39), aged (approximately 59) and long-lived (over 80). To avoid experimental bias, donors of different ages were distributed randomly across sequencing lanes. Results and caveats for the whole study, not just this receptor: The percentage of naive T cells measured by flow cytometry correlated strongly with observed TCR beta diversity. Total diversity estimates from one million sequenced T cells were considered lower bounds and underestimates. As age increased, observed TCR beta diversity per million T cells dropped in a roughly linear way, and a significant reduction was already evident by age 40. Conclusive comparison of naive and antigen-experienced compartments was prevented by the profiling of bulk unsorted PBMCs. Donor CMV infection status was unknown, potentially confounding age-related changes in expanded clonotypes. Compared with the aged group, the long-lived group had more naive CD4+ T cells, fewer expanded clones and increased TCR diversity, a pattern suggesting age selection.

Library generation was performed with 5' RACE. The sequencing machine was an Illumina HiSeq 2500. A second PCR of roughly 6 to 12 cycles was performed with a sample-barcoded 5' primer and a J-beta primer mix. Each TCR beta cDNA molecule received a unique molecular identifier from a template-switch 5' adaptor carrying 12 random nucleotides. Each sample yielded at least 2.5 million CDR3-containing paired-end reads. The Mint cDNA synthesis kit, primed by a TRBC-specific oligonucleotide, was used to synthesize first-strand cDNA from all RNA. All cDNA was treated with uracil-DNA glycosylase and then went through a first 18-cycle PCR with the universal primers M1SS and BC2_uni_R. Per the source publication's procedure: Each sample was normalized by randomly selecting 1 million high-quality reads, each carrying a distinct molecular identifier. Instead of being binned into consensus sequences, reads with shared molecular identifiers were discarded. MiTCR, set to a Q25 quality threshold and the strictest error-elimination algorithm, was used for CDR3 identification, clonotype clustering and error correction. A nonparametric unseen species model with Euler transformation was used to estimate a lower bound on total TCR beta diversity. TCRdb's own reprocessing of the public reads used fastp at Q25 and MiXCR and kept productive beta chains. One record per CDR3 amino acid sequence lists the most common genes and DNA. TCRdb's processing, not the authors', yielded these V and J calls. The sample includes some 1.7 million distinct CDR3 sequences, with about 28% observed a single time. Together, the top ten hold 7% to 9% of the sample.

With respect to this clonotype: Its antigen is still unknown. The sample holds no much larger clone one base away, and base qualities are not on file.

The donors were roughly 40 Caucasian individuals from Russia, aged roughly 6 to 90 years, who were systemically healthy. Each donor gave around 9.5 milliliters of peripheral blood, collected into EDTA-treated Vacutainer tubes. Ficoll-Paque density-gradient centrifugation was used to isolate PBMCs, with at least 6 million per sample. Total RNA was extracted from PBMCs with Trizol reagent, with at least 6 micrograms obtained per sample. The percentages of naive CD45RAhigh/CD27high T cells were determined by flow cytometry on a PBMC aliquot from every donor. The junction shows trimming of 3 bases on V and 7 bases on J, plus 15 bases between the germline ends. The CDR3 sequence holds 13 residues, the cysteine and phenylalanine included. Left in the record is the CDR3 DNA by itself, 39 bases read in frame from the first base. The germline V gene (reference sequence) yields DFQATT for CDR1 and SNEGSKA for CDR2.

The sequencing sample was made of blood. Rearrangement joined TRBV20-1 to TRBJ1-1; a weak D assignment points to TRBD1 (5 bases agree). This TCR was sampled from a woman younger than 45 in good health. The DNA sequence is given as TGCAGTGCTAGGTACGGCGATGGGGGTGAAGCTTTCTTT. Protein translation: CSARYGDGGEAFF.